This TCR beta chain is drawn from a study of blood T cells in healthy people across ages. The study's findings and limits: Per million T cells, TCR beta diversity dropped roughly linearly as age increased.

This clonotype was counted between two and nine times. Its antigen is not known. A second roughly 6 to 12 cycle PCR used barcoded and J-beta primers. Sequencing yielded, for each sample, at least 3 million paired-end reads carrying CDR3. One entry per CDR3 protein results from TCRdb running MiXCR on the 5' RACE reads. This sample has approximately 1,700,000 distinct CDR3 sequences, with about two fifths found just once. This CDR3 comprises 16 residues. Deletions cut 6 bases from V and 8 bases from J, with 22 bases between. CDR1 and CDR2 from the germline V gene are SGHTA and FQGNSA. Approximately 10 milliliters of peripheral blood were drawn from each donor into EDTA-treated tubes.

This TCR derives from a human donor in good health. The sample consisted of blood. The rearrangement uses TRBV7-2 and TRBJ1-4; D possibly corresponds to TRBD1 (6 bases). In nucleotides, the CDR3 is TGTGCCAGCAGTAAAGGGGGGGGGTCTCCCCTAGAAAAACTGTTTTTT. Its protein is CASSKGGGSPLEKLFF.